What follows is one TCR beta chain and its context. With 8 bases removed from V and 0 bases from J, the gap between germline ends came to 13 bases. This CDR3 contains 14 residues. Germline V gives CDR1 SEHNR, CDR2 FQNEAQ (reference sequence). The data originate from a study of blood T cell repertoires in COVID-19. Study overall: PBMCs, B-cell-depleted T cells, or T cells were the source of the cDNA or gDNA that made up the material.

Before being deemed recovered, Cohort 3 donors had two negative PCRs, clearance, or symptom resolution. Per the authors' pipeline: Nucleated cell number was recorded as an estimate derived from reference gene primer amplification. Profiling relied on immunoSEQ multiplex PCR, and the TCRdb table lists in-frame clones only, not all of them. V, J and clone size were drawn from that table, and D and trimming were deduced from the DNA. The sample includes almost 400,000 clones, approximately 89% of them seen just once. The origin of this receptor is a young woman who had recovered from COVID-19. Input material: PBMCs or T cells enriched from blood (not recorded which). The chain is built from TRBV7-9 and TRBJ1-2; D gene unclear. CDR3 in DNA: TGTGCCAGCCACCCGGGAGCAGCTAACTATGGCTACACCTTC. Amino acid sequence: CASHPGAANYGYTF.